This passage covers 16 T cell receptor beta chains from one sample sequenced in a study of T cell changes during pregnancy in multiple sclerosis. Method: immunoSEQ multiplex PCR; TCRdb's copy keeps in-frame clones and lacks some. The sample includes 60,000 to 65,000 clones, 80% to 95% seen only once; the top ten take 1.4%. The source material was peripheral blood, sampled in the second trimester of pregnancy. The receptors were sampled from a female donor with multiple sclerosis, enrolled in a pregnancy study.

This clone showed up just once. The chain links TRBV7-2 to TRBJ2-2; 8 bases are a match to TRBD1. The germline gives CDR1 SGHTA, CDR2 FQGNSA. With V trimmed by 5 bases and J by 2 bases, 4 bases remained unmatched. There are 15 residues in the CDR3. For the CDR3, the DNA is TGTGCCAGCAGCGTTCAGGGGGCTAACACCGGGGAGCTGTTTTTT. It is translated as CASSVQGANTGELFF.

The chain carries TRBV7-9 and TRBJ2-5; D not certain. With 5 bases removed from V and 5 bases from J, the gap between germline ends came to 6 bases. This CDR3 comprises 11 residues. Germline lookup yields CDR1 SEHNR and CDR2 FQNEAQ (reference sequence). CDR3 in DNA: TGTGCCAGCAGCGCTGAGGAGACCCAGTACTTC. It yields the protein CASSAEETQYF.

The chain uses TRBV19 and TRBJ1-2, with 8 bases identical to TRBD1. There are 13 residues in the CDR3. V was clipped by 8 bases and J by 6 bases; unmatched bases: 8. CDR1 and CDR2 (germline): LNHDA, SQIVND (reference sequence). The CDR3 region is CASDRTGQHGYTF. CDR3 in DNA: TGTGCCAGTGATCGGACAGGGCAACATGGCTACACCTTC. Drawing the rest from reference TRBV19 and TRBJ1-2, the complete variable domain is DGGITQSPKYLFRKEGQNVTLSCEQNLNHDAMYWYRQDPGQGLRLIYYSQIVNDFQKGDIAEGYSVSREKKESFPLTVTSAQKNPTAFYLCASDRTGQHGYTFGSGTRLTVV.

Written as DNA, the CDR3 is TGTGCCAGCGGTTTAAGCTTCACAGATACGCAGTATTTT. Its translation: CASGLSFTDTQYF. J is TRBJ2-3 and V is TRBV2, with unresolved D. Trimming stripped 8 bases from V and 2 bases from J, with 11 bases between. There are 13 residues in the CDR3. Germline V gives CDR1 SNHLY, CDR2 FYNNEI.

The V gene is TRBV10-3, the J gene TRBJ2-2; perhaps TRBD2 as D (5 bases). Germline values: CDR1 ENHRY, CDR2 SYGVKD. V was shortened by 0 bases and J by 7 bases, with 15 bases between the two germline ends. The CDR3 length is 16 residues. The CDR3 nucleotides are TGTGCCATCAGTGAGTCTTGGGGAGCCGGTGACGGGGAGCTGTTTTTT. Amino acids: CAISESWGAGDGELFF.

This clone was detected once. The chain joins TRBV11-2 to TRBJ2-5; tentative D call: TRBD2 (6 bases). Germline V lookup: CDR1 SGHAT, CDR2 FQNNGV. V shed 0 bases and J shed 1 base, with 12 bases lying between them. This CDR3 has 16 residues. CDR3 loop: CASSLDPLAFQETQYF. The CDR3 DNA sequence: TGTGCCAGCAGCTTAGACCCCCTAGCGTTCCAAGAGACCCAGTACTTC.

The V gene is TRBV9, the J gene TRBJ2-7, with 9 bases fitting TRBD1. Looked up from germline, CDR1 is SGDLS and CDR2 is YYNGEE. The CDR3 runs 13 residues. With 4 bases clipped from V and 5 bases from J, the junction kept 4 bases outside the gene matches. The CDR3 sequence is CASSTDRGNEQYF. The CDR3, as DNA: TGTGCCAGCAGCACGGACAGGGGCAACGAGCAGTACTTC.

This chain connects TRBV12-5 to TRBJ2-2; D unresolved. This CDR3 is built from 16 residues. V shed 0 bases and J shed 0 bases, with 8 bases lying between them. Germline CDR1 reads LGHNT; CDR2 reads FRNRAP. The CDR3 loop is CASGLVQCANTGELFF. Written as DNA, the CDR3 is TGTGCTAGTGGTTTGGTACAGTGCGCGAACACCGGGGAGCTGTTTTTT.

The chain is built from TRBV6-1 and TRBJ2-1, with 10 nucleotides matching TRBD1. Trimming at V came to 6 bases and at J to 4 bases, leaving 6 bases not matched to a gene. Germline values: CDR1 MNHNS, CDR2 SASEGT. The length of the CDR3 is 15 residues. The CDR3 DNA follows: TGTGCCAGCAGACGACAGGGGGCAGAGTACAATGAGCAGTTCTTC. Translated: CASRRQGAEYNEQFF.

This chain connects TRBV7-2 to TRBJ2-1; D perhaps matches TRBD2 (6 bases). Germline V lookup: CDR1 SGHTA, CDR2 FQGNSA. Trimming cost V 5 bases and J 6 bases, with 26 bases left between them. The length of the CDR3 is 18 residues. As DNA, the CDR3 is TGTGCCAGCAGCCAACTAGCTGGGATGGGTTTGGTCCTCAATGAGCAGTTCTTC. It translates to CASSQLAGMGLVLNEQFF.

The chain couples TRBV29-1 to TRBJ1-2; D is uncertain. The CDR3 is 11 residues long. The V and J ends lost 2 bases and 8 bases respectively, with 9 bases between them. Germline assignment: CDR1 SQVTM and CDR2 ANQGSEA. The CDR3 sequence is CSVETLYGYTF. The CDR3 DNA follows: TGCAGCGTTGAAACATTGTACGGCTACACCTTC.

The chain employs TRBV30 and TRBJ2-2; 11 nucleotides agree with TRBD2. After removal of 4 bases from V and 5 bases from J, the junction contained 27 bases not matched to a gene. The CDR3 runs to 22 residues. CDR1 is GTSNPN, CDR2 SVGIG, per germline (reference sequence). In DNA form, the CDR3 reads TGTGCCTGGATGAGATCTCTTACTAGCGGGAGACGGGGTGTAGGCTGTACCGGGGAGCTGTTTTTT. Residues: CAWMRSLTSGRRGVGCTGELFF.

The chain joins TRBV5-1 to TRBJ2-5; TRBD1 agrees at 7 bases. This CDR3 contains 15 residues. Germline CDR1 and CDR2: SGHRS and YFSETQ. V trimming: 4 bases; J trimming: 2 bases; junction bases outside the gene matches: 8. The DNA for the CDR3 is TGCGCCAGCAGCGGGGGACAGATTACTCAAGAGACCCAGTACTTC. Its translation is CASSGGQITQETQYF.

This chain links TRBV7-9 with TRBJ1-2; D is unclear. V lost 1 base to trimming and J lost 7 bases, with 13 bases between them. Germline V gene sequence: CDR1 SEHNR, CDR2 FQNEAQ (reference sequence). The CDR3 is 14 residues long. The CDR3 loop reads CASSLGGARPGYTF. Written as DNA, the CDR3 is TGTGCCAGCAGCTTAGGGGGAGCGCGCCCTGGCTACACCTTC.

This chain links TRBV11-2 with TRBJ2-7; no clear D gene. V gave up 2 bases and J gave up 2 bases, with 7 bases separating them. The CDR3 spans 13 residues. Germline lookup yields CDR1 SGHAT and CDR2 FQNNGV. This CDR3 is CASSLSRTYEQYF. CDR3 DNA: TGTGCCAGCAGCTTAAGTAGAACCTACGAGCAGTACTTC.

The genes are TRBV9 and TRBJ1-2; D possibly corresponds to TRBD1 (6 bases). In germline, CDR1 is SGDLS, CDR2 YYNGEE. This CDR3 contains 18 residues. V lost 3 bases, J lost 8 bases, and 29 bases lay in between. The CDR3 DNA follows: TGTGCCAGCAGCGCCAACACGGACAGATCCAACCCTTCGTACGGCTACACCTTC. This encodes CASSANTDRSNPSYGYTF.